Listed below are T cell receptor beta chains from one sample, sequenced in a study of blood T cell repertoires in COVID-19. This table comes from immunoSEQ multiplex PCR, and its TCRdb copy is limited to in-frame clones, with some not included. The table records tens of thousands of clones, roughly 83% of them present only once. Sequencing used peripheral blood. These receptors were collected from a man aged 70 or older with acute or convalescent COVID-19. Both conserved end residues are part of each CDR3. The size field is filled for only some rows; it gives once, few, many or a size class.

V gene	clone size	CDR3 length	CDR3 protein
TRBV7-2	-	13	CASSLPGDRGYTF
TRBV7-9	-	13	CASNTLRGSEAFF
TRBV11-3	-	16	CASSPDGTSSYNEQFF
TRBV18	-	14	CATKASGSTDTQYF
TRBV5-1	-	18	CASSSDPGLAGGQDTQYF
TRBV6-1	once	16	CASSGLTGYSNQPQHF
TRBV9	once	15	CASSVEGRTNEKLFF
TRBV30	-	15	CAWIPSGGAGYEQYF
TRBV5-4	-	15	CASSLVLAGADEQYF
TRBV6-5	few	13	CASRPGQGGEQYF
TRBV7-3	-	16	CASSSRGGSNTGELFF
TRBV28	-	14	CASSARDSQETQYF
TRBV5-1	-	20	CASSPRSGGGSPLTGGEQFF
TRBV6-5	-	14	CASSYRSSQETQYF
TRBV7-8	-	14	CASSVQQGYTEAFF
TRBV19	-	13	CASSLDSVYGYTF
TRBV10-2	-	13	CASGLAGADTQYF
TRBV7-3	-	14	CASSLGLASDTQYF
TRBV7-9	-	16	CASSFPSGEMQETQYF
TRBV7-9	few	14	CASSTSGGAETQYF
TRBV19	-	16	CASSIEDRPQVDEQFF
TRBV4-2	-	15	CASSQPGQPENTIYF
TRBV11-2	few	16	CASSLSGGGRYNEQFF
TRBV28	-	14	CASLRGPLNTEAFF
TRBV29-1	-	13	CSVGQGARTEAFF
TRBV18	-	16	CASSHDRVPTTDTQYF
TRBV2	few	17	CASSRAGVRSGANVLTF
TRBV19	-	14	CASRRHTGWQPQHF